This T cell receptor (beta chain) comes out of a study of technical replicates of blood from several donors. Here immunoSEQ multiplex PCR was the method, and the copy in TCRdb shows in-frame clones only, minus some. The sample shows around 80,000 clones, around 94% of them seen only once. Sequencing was done on a sample of T cells isolated from PBMCs. The sequence derives from a human donor in good health.

Written as DNA, the CDR3 is TGTGCCGTTGAGGAGGTGGTCTATGGCTACACCTTC. Its translation is CAVEEVVYGYTF. This sequence joins TRBV5-8 and TRBJ1-2; unclear D gene. The germline V gene encodes CDR1 SGHTS and CDR2 YDEGEE. Between the trimmed V and J ends, which lost 10 bases and 4 bases, there was a span of 14 bases. There are 12 residues in the CDR3. Full variable domain (missing parts from reference TRBV5-8 and TRBJ1-2): EAGVTQSPTHLIKTRGQQATLRCSPISGHTSVYWYQQALGLGLQFLLWYDEGEERNRGNFPPRFSGRQFPNYSSELNVNALELEDSALYLCAVEEVVYGYTFGSGTRLTVV.